A single sample is the source of the 23 T cell receptor beta chains below, sequenced in a study of beta chain features in type 1 diabetes. Reverse transcribing all isolated RNA meant expressed TCRB transcripts were sequenced. Profiling relied on immunoSEQ multiplex PCR, and the TCRdb table lists in-frame clones only, not all of them. Found here are 250,000 to 300,000 clones, around 7.8% of them singletons; the top ten hold under 1.3%. Material for sequencing was central memory CD4+ T cells from blood. Every receptor here comes from a woman younger than 35 in good health.

This clone has just a few counts. The chain carries TRBV7-9 and TRBJ2-3; D is uncertain. Trimming cost V 5 bases and J 5 bases, with 14 bases left between them. The CDR3 is 14 amino acids. Germline lookup yields CDR1 SEHNR and CDR2 FQNEAQ (reference sequence). In DNA, the CDR3 is TGTGCCAGCAGCCTAGGTGGCTCGGGAGATACGCAGTATTTT. Its protein is CASSLGGSGDTQYF.

This clone has a handful of counts. The gene calls are TRBV13 and TRBJ1-4; TRBD1 matches at 8 bases. Germline CDR1 is PRHDT and CDR2 is FYEKMQ (reference sequence). CDR3 size: 16 residues. The ends lost 1 base at V and 5 bases at J; junction bases unmatched: 6. The CDR3 protein is CASSLVGTGSNEKLFF. The DNA for the CDR3 is TGTGCCAGCAGCTTAGTTGGGACAGGCAGCAATGAAAAACTGTTTTTT.

This clone was detected many times. The V call is TRBV14, the J call TRBJ1-6; D call uncertain. Germline values: CDR1 SGHDN, CDR2 FVKESK. This CDR3 has 17 residues. The germline V and J ends were trimmed by 0 bases and 4 bases, with 13 bases remaining between them. This CDR3 is CASSQDRLRAYNSPLHF. CDR3 DNA sequence: TGTGCCAGCAGCCAAGACAGACTTCGGGCGTATAATTCACCCCTCCACTTT.

This clone was observed a few times. Relative to the germline gene, one junction end is altered; a read error may explain this. This rearrangement joins TRBV7-7 to TRBJ2-5; tentative D call: TRBD2 (5 bases). CDR1 is SSHAT, CDR2 FNYEAQ, per germline (reference sequence). The CDR3 has 14 residues. The CDR3 is CASSLVSVEGTQYF. The CDR3, as DNA: TGTGCTAGCAGCTTAGTGAGCGTAGAGGGGACCCAGTACTTC.

There are a few counts of this clone. The chain carries TRBV4-3 and TRBJ2-2; the match to TRBD2 covers 14 bases. Losses at the gene ends were 0 bases for V and 8 bases for J; bases not matched to a gene: 8. The CDR3 consists of 18 residues. Germline V gives CDR1 LGHNA, CDR2 YSLEER. CDR3 sequence: CASSQETGLAGGSGELFF. CDR3 nucleotides: TGCGCCAGCAGCCAAGAAACCGGACTAGCGGGAGGTTCTGGGGAGCTGTTTTTT.

In this sample, this clone turned up many times. V and J are TRBV5-1 and TRBJ1-1; maybe TRBD1 (6 bases). The V end was cut by 0 bases, the J end by 1 base, with 13 bases between. Germline lookup yields CDR1 SGHRS and CDR2 YFSETQ. The CDR3 length is 16 residues. The CDR3 DNA is TGCGCCAGCAGCTTGGAGTTGGGGGCCAGGAACACTGAAGCTTTCTTT. Its translation is CASSLELGARNTEAFF.

This clone was detected a few times. The gene calls are TRBV7-2 and TRBJ1-1; D possibly corresponds to TRBD1 (6 bases). Germline-derived CDR1 and CDR2 are SGHTA and FQGNSA. V lost 9 bases and J lost 2, with 13 bases in between. The CDR3 spans 13 residues. The CDR3 protein is CASTGTRNTEAFF. CDR3 DNA sequence: TGTGCCAGTACAGGGACCCGAAACACTGAAGCTTTCTTT.

This sequence joins TRBV6-1 and TRBJ1-5; D may be TRBD1 (6 bases). V lost 2 bases and J lost 4, with 15 bases in between. CDR1 is MNHNS and CDR2 is SASEGT in the germline V gene. The CDR3 totals 16 residues. This CDR3 reads CASSERQVPANQPQHF. Written as DNA, the CDR3 is TGTGCCAGCAGTGAACGACAGGTCCCTGCAAATCAGCCCCAGCATTTT.

With regard to this clone: This may be a read error, as it is one base from a much larger clone. In DNA, the CDR3 is TGTGCCAGCAGCCAAGGGGGATCCTACAATGAGCAGTTCTTC. It encodes CASSQGGSYNEQFF. This chain uses TRBV7-3 with TRBJ2-1, with D possibly matching TRBD1 (6 bases). This CDR3 is 14 amino acids long. Trimming took off 5 bases at V and 1 base at J, with 9 bases between the two ends. The germline gives CDR1 SGHTA, CDR2 FQGTGA. Drawing the rest from reference TRBV7-3 and TRBJ2-1, the complete variable domain is GAGVSQTPSNKVTEKGKYVELRCDPISGHTALYWYRQSLGQGPEFLIYFQGTGAADDSGLPNDRFFAVRPEGSVSTLKIQRTERGDSAVYLCASSQGGSYNEQFFGPGTRLTVL.

This clone has a handful of counts. This chain uses TRBV7-8 with TRBJ1-1; D gene unclear. The length of the CDR3 is 13 residues. Trimming took off 6 bases at V and 5 bases at J, with 13 bases between the two ends. Germline V gives CDR1 SGHVS, CDR2 FQNEAQ. The CDR3 loop is CASSRRRDTEAFF. In DNA form, the CDR3 reads TGTGCCAGCAGTCGACGACGGGATACTGAAGCTTTCTTT. Full variable domain (remainder filled in from reference TRBV7-8 and TRBJ1-1): GAGVSQSPRYKVAKRGQDVALRCDPISGHVSLFWYQQALGQGPEFLTYFQNEAQLDKSGLPSDRFFAERPEGSVSTLKIQRTQQEDSAVYLCASSRRRDTEAFFGQGTRLTVV.

This clone came up a few times. This chain uses TRBV7-2 with TRBJ2-7; no clear D. The CDR3 covers 13 residues. Germline V CDR1 and CDR2: SGHTA, FQGNSA. V was cut by 7 bases and J by 3 bases, with 13 bases left in between. The CDR3 region is CASNHRADYEQYF. CDR3 in DNA: TGTGCCAGCAACCACCGGGCAGACTACGAGCAGTACTTC.

The V call is TRBV29-1, the J call TRBJ2-3; D remains ambiguous. The CDR3 has 11 amino acids. Germline values: CDR1 SQVTM, CDR2 ANQGSEA. Trimming removed 4 bases at V and 2 bases at J, with 4 bases between. DNA for the CDR3: TGCAGCGTTGGGGACACAGATACGCAGTATTTT. Protein: CSVGDTDTQYF.

The V call is TRBV11-2, the J call TRBJ2-1; D perhaps matches TRBD1 (6 bases). Germline CDR1 reads SGHAT; CDR2 reads FQNNGV. The V end was cut by 5 bases, the J end by 12 bases, with 20 bases between. CDR3 length: 14 residues. The CDR3 loop is CASSLLNGLGGQFF. CDR3 nucleotides: TGTGCCAGCAGCCTCCTGAATGGGTTAGGGGGGCAGTTCTTC.

The gene calls are TRBV4-2 and TRBJ2-7; 10 nucleotides agree with TRBD2. The CDR3 is made up of 19 amino acids. Germline trimming cut 5 bases from V and 1 base from J; bases unmatched to any gene: 17. From germline, CDR1 is LGHNA and CDR2 YNFKEQ. This chain's CDR3 is CASSSPLAGAFRASYEQYF. For the CDR3, the DNA is TGTGCCAGCAGCTCCCCTCTAGCGGGAGCTTTTCGGGCATCCTACGAGCAGTACTTC.

Concerning this clone: Distinct nucleotide sequences in the sample also encode this CDR3. V and J are TRBV5-1 and TRBJ2-5; 7 bases map to TRBD2. The CDR3 runs to 15 residues. V dropped 3 bases and J dropped 5; count of bases not matched to a gene: 10. Germline V gene sequence: CDR1 SGHRS, CDR2 YFSETQ. CDR3 sequence (DNA): TGCGCCAGCAGCTCACTTAGCGGGTCGGGGGAGACCCAGTACTTC. Translated, it gives CASSSLSGSGETQYF. Complete variable domain (other parts from reference TRBV5-1 and TRBJ2-5): KAGVTQTPRYLIKTRGQQVTLSCSPISGHRSVSWYQQTPGQGLQFLFEYFSETQRNKGNFPGRFSGRQFSNSRSEMNVSTLELGDSALYLCASSSLSGSGETQYFGPGTRLLVL.

This clone was seen more than once but under ten times. The chain employs TRBV28 and TRBJ1-1, with unresolved D. The V end was cut by 5 bases, the J end by 7 bases, with 20 bases between. The germline V gene encodes CDR1 MDHEN and CDR2 SYDVKM. This CDR3 has 15 amino acids. This chain's CDR3 is CASSPTSTSSYEAFF. The CDR3 DNA follows: TGTGCCAGCAGTCCCACCTCGACATCTTCCTATGAAGCTTTCTTT.

There are a few counts of this clone. The chain couples TRBV15 to TRBJ2-2, with 8 bases matching TRBD2. This CDR3 is built from 14 residues. CDR1 is LNHNV and CDR2 is YYDKDF in the germline V gene (reference sequence). Trimming removed 6 bases from V and 4 bases from J; junction bases left unmatched: 4. CDR3 residues: CATRAGDATGELFF. CDR3 nucleotides: TGTGCCACCAGAGCGGGGGACGCCACCGGGGAGCTGTTTTTT.

For the CDR3, the DNA is TGCGCCAGCAGCCCGGGCGGGGCAGACTCCTACGAGCAGTACTTC. It yields the protein CASSPGGADSYEQYF. This chain uses TRBV5-1 with TRBJ2-7, with D possibly being TRBD2 (6 bases). CDR1 and CDR2 (germline): SGHRS, YFSETQ. V gave up 4 bases and J gave up 0 bases, with 14 bases separating them. This CDR3 is 15 amino acids long.

The chain employs TRBV25-1 and TRBJ2-5, with D possibly TRBD1 on 6 matching bases. The CDR3 runs to 14 residues. V was clipped by 3 bases and J by 7 bases, with 15 bases between them. Germline V gene lookup returns CDR1 MGHDK and CDR2 SYGVNS. The CDR3 nucleotides read TGTGCCAGCAGTGATTTAACAGGGAAGGTGACCCAGTACTTC. Protein product: CASSDLTGKVTQYF.

J is TRBJ2-4 and V is TRBV7-3; no clear D gene. CDR3 length: 16 residues. The V gene's germline CDR1 is SGHTA and CDR2 FQGTGA. Trimming left V 5 bases short and J 1 base short, with 15 bases between. The CDR3 region has the DNA TGTGCCAGCAGCCCGAGTGCATACATGGCCAAAAACATTCAGTACTTC. Its protein product is CASSPSAYMAKNIQYF.

On this clone itself: Mismatch with germline at one junction end may stem from a read error. The genes are TRBV7-2 and TRBJ2-4; D tentatively reads TRBD1 or TRBD2 (5 bases each). Germline-derived CDR1 and CDR2 are SGHTA and FQGNSA. This CDR3 spans 17 amino acids. Written as DNA, the CDR3 is TGCGCCAGCAGCCGAGCCCGGGACGATGTAGCCAAAAACATTCAGTACTTC. It codes for CASSRARDDVAKNIQYF.

This rearrangement joins TRBV7-9 to TRBJ2-1; 9 bases fit TRBD2. With 5 bases clipped from V and 2 bases from J, the junction kept 1 base outside the gene matches. Germline V gives CDR1 SEHNR, CDR2 FQNEAQ (reference sequence). This CDR3 comprises 14 residues. The CDR3 DNA follows: TGTGCCAGCAGCCGACTAGCGGCCTACAATGAGCAGTTCTTC. Residues: CASSRLAAYNEQFF.

The chain links TRBV7-9 to TRBJ2-2, with no clear D. Trimming removed 0 bases at V and 7 bases at J, with 15 bases between. CDR1 is SEHNR, CDR2 FQNEAQ, per germline (reference sequence). The CDR3 sequence is 16 residues long. As DNA, the CDR3 is TGTGCCAGCAGCTTAGCTATAGGGTCCGAAGGCGGGGAGCTGTTTTTT. Its protein is CASSLAIGSEGGELFF.